This T cell receptor (beta chain) was recorded in a study of siplizumab effects on memory and regulatory T cells. This CDR3 spans 13 amino acids. CDR1 and CDR2 (germline): SEHNR, FQNEAQ (reference sequence). The ends were cut back, 5 bases at V and 6 bases at J, with 10 bases in the middle. Study-wide results and limits: Naive T cell populations appeared to exhibit greater diversity than memory cells and appeared to be major alloresponse contributors. Proliferating Tregs' suppressive function in siplizumab cultures went unconfirmed.

The assay was immunoSEQ multiplex PCR, and TCRdb's table has in-frame clones only and misses some. The sample holds just over 8,500 clones, over 60% seen once. On this clone: Its antigen is unidentified.

This clonotype was obtained from a human donor in good health. Sequenced: effector memory CD8+ T cells sorted from blood. Subset specified: unstimulated CD8+ effector memory T cells. The chain employs TRBV7-9 and TRBJ2-2, with a possible D match to TRBD2 (5 bases). CDR3 bases: TGTGCCAGCAGCCCGACTAATCCCGGGGAGCTGTTTTTT. Protein: CASSPTNPGELFF.